This entry is about one TCR beta chain. Antigen: not known. It was by 5' RACE with UMI labels that the TRB cDNA libraries were prepared. TCRdb re-called the 5' RACE reads; every CDR3 protein appears as one record, without DNA. Its listing shows about 51,000 distinct CDR3 sequences. Germline V gene lookup returns CDR1 SEHNR and CDR2 FQNEAQ (reference sequence). The CDR3 extends over 13 amino acids. This entry comes from a study of CXCR3-negative and CXCR3-positive naive CD8 T cells. Findings of the study overall: Similar TRBV-TRBJ usage characterized naive CXCR3-negative and CXCR3-positive cells; memory cells differed. Compared with CXCR3-negative naive cells, CXCR3-positive naive cells showed more hydrophobic TRB CDR3s.

The rearrangement links TRBV7-9 to TRBJ2-7. Sequenced sample: naive CXCR3+ CD8+ T cells from blood. As for subset: CD45RO-CCR7+CD27+CD95- naive CD8+ T cells expressing CXCR3 (TNR3+). This TCR came from a human donor in good health. Some clones in this sample may be carry-over from other donors' samples. CDR3 residues: CASERPYSYEQYF.